The clone carrying this T cell receptor beta chain was detected once. The data were obtained in a study of shared clonotypes between healthy human individuals. Study-wide context: Per donor, CD8 memory used one plate, CD8 naive used two, CD4 memory used three and CD4 naive used three.

The material for each subset, its genomic DNA, was split evenly across several immunoSEQ plates. Clones were read by immunoSEQ multiplex PCR, and TCRdb kept only the in-frame ones, dropping some. The top ten clones hold around 0.35% of a sample with 2 million to 2.5 million clones, roughly 92% of them seen once. CDR1 is MDHEN and CDR2 is SYDVKM in the germline V gene. V lost 5 bases and J lost 8, with 18 bases in between. The CDR3 is 14 amino acids. The sequencing sample was made of naive CD4+ T cells from PBMCs. The sample's subset: CD45RA+ positively selected. The chain combines TRBV28 with TRBJ1-2, with TRBD1 as a possible D gene (6 bases). This clonotype originated in a man aged 18 to 30 in good health. Some clones in this sample may be carry-over from other donors' samples. The CDR3 protein is CASSPADGGAGYTF. The CDR3 nucleotides are TGTGCCAGCAGTCCTGCCGACGGGGGCGCCGGCTACACCTTC.